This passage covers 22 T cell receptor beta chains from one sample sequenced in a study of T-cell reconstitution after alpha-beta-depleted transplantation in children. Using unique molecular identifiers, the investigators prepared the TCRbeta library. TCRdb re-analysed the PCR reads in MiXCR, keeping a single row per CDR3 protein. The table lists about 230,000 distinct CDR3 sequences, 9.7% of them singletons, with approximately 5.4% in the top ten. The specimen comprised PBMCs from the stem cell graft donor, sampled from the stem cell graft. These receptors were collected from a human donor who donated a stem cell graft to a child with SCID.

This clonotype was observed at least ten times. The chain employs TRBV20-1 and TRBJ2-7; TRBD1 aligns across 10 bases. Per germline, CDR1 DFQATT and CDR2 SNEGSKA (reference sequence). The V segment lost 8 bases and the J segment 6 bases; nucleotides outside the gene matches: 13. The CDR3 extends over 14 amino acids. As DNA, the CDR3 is TGCAGTTTCTCAGCAACGGGACAGGGGAGCGAGCAGTACTTC. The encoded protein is CSFSATGQGSEQYF.

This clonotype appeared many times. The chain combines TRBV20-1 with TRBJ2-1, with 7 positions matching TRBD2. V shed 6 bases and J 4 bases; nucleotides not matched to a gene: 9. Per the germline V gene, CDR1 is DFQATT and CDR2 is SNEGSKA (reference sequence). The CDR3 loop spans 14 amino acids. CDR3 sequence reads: CSADTGGGYNEQFF. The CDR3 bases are TGCAGTGCCGATACGGGGGGAGGATACAATGAGCAGTTCTTC.

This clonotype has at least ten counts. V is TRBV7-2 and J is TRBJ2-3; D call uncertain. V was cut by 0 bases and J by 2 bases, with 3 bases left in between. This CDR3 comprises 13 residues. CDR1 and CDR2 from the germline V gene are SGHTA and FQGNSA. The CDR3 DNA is TGTGCCAGCAGCTTAGCGAACACAGATACGCAGTATTTT. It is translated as CASSLANTDTQYF.

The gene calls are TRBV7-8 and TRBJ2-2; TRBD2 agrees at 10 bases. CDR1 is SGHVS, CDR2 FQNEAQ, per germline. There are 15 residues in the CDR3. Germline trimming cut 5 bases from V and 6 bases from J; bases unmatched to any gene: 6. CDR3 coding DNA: TGTGCCAGCAGCCAGGCACTAGCGGGGTCCGGGGAGCTGTTTTTT. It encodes CASSQALAGSGELFF.

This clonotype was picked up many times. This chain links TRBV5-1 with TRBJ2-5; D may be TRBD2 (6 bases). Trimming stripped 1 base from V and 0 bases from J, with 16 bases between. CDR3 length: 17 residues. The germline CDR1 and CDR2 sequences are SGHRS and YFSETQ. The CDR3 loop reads CASSLSLGGTDQETQYF. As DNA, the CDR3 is TGCGCCAGCAGCTTGTCACTCGGAGGGACGGACCAAGAGACCCAGTACTTC.

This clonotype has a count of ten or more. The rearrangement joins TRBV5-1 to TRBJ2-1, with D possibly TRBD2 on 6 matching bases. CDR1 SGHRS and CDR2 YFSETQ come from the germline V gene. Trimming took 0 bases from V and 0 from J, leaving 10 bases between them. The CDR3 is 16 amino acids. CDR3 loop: CASSLGAGSSYNEQFF. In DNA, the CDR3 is TGCGCCAGCAGCTTGGGGGCGGGGAGCTCCTACAATGAGCAGTTCTTC.

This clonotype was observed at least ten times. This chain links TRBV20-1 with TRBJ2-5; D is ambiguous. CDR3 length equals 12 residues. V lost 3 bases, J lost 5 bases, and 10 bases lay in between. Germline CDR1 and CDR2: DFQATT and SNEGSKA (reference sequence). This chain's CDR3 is CSARKIGETQYF. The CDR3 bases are TGCAGTGCTAGGAAGATTGGGGAGACCCAGTACTTC.

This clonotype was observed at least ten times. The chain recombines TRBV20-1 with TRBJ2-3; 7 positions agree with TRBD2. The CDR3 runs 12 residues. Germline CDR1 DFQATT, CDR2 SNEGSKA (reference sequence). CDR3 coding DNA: TGCAGGGGTCGGGGGGAAGCAGATACGCAGTATTTT. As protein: CRGRGEADTQYF.

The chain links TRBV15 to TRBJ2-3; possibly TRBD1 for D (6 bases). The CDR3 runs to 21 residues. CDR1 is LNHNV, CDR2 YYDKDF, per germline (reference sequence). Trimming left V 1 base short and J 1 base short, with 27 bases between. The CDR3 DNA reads TGTGCCACCAGCAGAGGCGCGGCCGGGGACACCTACTTAGCGCGCACAGATACGCAGTATTTT. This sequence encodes CATSRGAAGDTYLARTDTQYF.

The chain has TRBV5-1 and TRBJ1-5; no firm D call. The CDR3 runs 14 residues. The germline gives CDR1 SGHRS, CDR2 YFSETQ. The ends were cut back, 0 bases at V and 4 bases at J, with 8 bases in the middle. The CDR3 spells CASSLDFVNQPQHF. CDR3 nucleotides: TGCGCCAGCAGCTTGGACTTCGTAAATCAGCCCCAGCATTTT.

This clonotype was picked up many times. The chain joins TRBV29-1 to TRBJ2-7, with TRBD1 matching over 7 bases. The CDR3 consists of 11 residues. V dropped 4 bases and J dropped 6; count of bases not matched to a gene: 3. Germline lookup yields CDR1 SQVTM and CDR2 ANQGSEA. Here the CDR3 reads CSVATGTEQYF. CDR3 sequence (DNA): TGCAGCGTTGCGACAGGGACCGAGCAGTACTTC.

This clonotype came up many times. CDR3 sequence (DNA): TGCAGTGCTAGCCGACTGACTACCTACGAGCAGTACTTC. It specifies CSASRLTTYEQYF. V and J are TRBV20-1 and TRBJ2-7; D is perhaps TRBD2 (5 bases). The CDR3 has 13 amino acids. The V end was cut by 3 bases, the J end by 2 bases, with 11 bases between. CDR1 is DFQATT and CDR2 is SNEGSKA in the germline V gene (reference sequence).

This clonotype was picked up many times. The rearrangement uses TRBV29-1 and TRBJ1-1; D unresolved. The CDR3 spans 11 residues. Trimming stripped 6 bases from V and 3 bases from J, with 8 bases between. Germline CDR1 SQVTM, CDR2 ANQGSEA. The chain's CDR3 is CSVASHTEAFF. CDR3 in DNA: TGCAGCGTCGCGTCGCACACTGAAGCTTTCTTT.

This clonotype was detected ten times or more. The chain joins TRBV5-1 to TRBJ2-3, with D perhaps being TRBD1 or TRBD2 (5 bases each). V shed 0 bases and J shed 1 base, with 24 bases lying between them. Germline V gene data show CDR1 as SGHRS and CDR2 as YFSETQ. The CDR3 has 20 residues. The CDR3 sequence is CASSLGGTELGTYRTDTQYF. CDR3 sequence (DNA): TGCGCCAGCAGCTTGGGGGGGACCGAACTAGGCACCTACCGCACAGATACGCAGTATTTT.

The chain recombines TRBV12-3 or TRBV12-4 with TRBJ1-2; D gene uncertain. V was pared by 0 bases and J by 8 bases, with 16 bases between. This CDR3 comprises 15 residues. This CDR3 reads CASSLATSPGEGYTF. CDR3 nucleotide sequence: TGTGCCAGCAGTTTAGCGACGTCCCCCGGGGAGGGCTACACCTTC.

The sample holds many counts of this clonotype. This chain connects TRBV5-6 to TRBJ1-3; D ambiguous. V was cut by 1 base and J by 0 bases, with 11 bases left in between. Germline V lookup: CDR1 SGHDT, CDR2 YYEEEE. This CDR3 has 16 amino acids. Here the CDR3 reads CASSLPADSSGNTIYF. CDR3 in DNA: TGTGCCAGCAGCTTGCCGGCCGATAGCTCTGGAAACACCATATATTTT.

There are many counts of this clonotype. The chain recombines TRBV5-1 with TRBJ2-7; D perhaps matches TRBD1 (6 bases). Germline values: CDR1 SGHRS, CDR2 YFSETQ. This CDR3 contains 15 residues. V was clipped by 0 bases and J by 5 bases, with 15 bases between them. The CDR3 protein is CASSLEQGKGHEQYF. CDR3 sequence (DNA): TGCGCCAGCAGCTTGGAACAGGGTAAGGGGCACGAGCAGTACTTC.

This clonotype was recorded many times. CDR3 residues: CASSFEGASDIQYF. The DNA for the CDR3 is TGTGCCAGCAGTTTCGAGGGGGCATCGGACATTCAGTACTTC. The V gene is TRBV12-3 or TRBV12-4, the J gene TRBJ2-4; 7 nucleotides line up with TRBD1. The CDR3 extends over 14 amino acids. The V and J ends lost 3 bases and 8 bases, in that order; junction bases with no gene match: 7.

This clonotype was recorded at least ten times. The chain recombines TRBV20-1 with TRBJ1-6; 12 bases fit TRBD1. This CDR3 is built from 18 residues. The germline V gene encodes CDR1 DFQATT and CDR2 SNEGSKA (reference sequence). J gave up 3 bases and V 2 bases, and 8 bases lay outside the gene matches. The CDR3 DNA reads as TGCAGTGCTAGATGGGGACAGGGGGCGGAGATCTATAATTCACCCCTCCACTTT. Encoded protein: CSARWGQGAEIYNSPLHF.

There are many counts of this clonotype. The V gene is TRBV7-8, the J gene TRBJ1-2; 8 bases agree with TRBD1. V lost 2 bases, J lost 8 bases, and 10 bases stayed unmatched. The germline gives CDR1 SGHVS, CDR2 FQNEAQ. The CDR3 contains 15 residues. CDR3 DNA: TGTGCCAGCAGCTTAAGAGCAGGGGGCTATTCGGGCTACACCTTC. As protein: CASSLRAGGYSGYTF. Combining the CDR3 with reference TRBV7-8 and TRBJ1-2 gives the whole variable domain GAGVSQSPRYKVAKRGQDVALRCDPISGHVSLFWYQQALGQGPEFLTYFQNEAQLDKSGLPSDRFFAERPEGSVSTLKIQRTQQEDSAVYLCASSLRAGGYSGYTFGSGTRLTVV.

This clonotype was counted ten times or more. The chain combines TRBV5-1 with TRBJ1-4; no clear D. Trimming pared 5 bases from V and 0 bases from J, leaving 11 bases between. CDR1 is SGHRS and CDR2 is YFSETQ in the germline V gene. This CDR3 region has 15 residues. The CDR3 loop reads CASSTRLATNEKLFF. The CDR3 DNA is TGCGCCAGCAGTACCCGCCTAGCAACTAATGAAAAACTGTTTTTT.

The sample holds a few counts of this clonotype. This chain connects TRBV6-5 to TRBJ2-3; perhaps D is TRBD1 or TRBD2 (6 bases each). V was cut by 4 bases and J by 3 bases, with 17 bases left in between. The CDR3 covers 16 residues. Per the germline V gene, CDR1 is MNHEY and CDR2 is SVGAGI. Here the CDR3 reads CASSSRGGSGTDTQYF. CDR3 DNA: TGTGCCAGCAGTTCCCGAGGGGGTAGCGGTACAGATACGCAGTATTTT.